The entry below gives a single T cell receptor (beta chain) sequence along with its context. The sample belongs to a study of T-cell reconstitution after alpha-beta-depleted transplantation in children. The TCRbeta library was prepared with unique molecular identifiers. TCRdb analysed the PCR reads with MiXCR anew, one entry per CDR3 protein. The profile shows approximately 400,000 distinct CDR3 sequences, roughly 11% of them singletons. The source of this sequence is a human donor who donated a stem cell graft to a child with acute myeloid leukemia. Sequencing was performed on PBMCs from the stem cell graft donor, taken from the stem cell graft.

The CDR3 loop reads CASSQGVPTPGSSYNSPLHF. The CDR3 nucleotides are TGCGCCAGCAGCCAAGGCGTACCCACCCCAGGGAGCTCCTATAATTCACCCCTCCACTTT. The V call is TRBV4-3, the J call TRBJ1-6, with a tentative D call TRBD1 (5 bases). CDR3 length: 20 amino acids. CDR1 is LGHNA, CDR2 YSLEER, per germline. Trimming cost V 1 base and J 0 bases, with 19 bases left between them.